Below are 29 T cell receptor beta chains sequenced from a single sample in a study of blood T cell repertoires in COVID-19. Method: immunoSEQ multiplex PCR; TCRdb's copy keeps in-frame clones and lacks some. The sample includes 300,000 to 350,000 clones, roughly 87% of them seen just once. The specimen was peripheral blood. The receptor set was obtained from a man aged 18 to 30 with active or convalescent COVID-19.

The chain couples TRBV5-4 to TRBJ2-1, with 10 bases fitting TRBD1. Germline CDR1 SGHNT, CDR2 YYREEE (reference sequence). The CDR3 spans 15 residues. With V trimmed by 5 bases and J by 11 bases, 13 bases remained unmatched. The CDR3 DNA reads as TGTGCCAGCAGGGACGGGACAGGGGTCCCTACGCAGCAGTTCTTC. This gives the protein CASRDGTGVPTQQFF.

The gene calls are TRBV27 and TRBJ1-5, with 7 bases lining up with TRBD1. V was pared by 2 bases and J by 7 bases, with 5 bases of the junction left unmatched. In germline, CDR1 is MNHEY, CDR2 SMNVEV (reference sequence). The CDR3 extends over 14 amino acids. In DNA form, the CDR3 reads TGTGCCAGCAGTTTAGCCGGGACAGTCCAGCCCCAGCATTTT. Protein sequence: CASSLAGTVQPQHF.

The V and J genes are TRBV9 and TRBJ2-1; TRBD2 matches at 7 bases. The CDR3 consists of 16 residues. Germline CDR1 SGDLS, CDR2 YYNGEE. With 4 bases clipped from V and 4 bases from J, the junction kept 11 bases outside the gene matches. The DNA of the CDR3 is TGTGCCAGCAGCCGGGGCTTCAGCGGGGATTACAATGAGCAGTTCTTC. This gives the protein CASSRGFSGDYNEQFF.

CDR3 DNA sequence: TGTGCCAGCAGTGAAGTTGGACAGGGAAATGGCTACACCTTC. Translated, it gives CASSEVGQGNGYTF. The chain combines TRBV6-1 with TRBJ1-2; 8 nucleotides match TRBD1. The V gene's germline CDR1 is MNHNS and CDR2 SASEGT. After removal of 1 base from V and 6 bases from J, the junction contained 4 bases not matched to a gene. This CDR3 region has 14 residues.

This CDR3 is CASSSTQGNEQFF. The CDR3, as DNA: TGCGCCAGCAGCTCAACACAGGGCAATGAGCAGTTCTTC. The J gene is TRBJ2-1, the V gene TRBV4-1, with D perhaps TRBD1 (6 bases). Germline V gene sequence: CDR1 MGHRA, CDR2 YSYEKL. V shed 5 bases and J shed 6 bases, with 11 bases lying between them. This CDR3 region has 13 residues.

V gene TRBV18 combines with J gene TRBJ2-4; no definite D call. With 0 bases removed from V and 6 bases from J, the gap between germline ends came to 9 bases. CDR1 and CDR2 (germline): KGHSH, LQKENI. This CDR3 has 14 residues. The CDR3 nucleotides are TGTGCCAGCTCACCACCTGAGGTACGAAACATTCAGTACTTC. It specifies CASSPPEVRNIQYF. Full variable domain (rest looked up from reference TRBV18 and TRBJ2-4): NAGVMQNPRHLVRRRGQEARLRCSPMKGHSHVYWYRQLPEEGLKFMVYLQKENIIDESGMPKERFSAEFPKEGPSILRIQQVVRGDSAAYFCASSPPEVRNIQYFGAGTRLSVL.

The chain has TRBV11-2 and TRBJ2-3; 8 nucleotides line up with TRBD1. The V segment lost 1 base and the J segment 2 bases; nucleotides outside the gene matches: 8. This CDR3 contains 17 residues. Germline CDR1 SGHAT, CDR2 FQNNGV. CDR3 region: CASSLGGRDRNTDTQYF. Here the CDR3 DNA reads TGTGCCAGCAGCTTAGGGGGACGGGACAGGAACACAGATACGCAGTATTTT.

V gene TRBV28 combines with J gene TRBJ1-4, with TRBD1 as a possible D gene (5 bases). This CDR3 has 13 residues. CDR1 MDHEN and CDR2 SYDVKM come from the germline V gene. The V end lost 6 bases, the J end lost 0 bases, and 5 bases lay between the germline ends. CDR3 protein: CASRQATNEKLFF. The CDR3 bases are TGTGCCAGCAGACAGGCAACTAATGAAAAACTGTTTTTT.

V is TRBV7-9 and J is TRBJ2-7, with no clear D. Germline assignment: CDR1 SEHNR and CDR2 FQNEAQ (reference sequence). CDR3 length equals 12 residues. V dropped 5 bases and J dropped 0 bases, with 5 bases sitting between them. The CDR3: CASSKLSYEQYF. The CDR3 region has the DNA TGTGCCAGCAGCAAACTCTCCTACGAGCAGTACTTC.

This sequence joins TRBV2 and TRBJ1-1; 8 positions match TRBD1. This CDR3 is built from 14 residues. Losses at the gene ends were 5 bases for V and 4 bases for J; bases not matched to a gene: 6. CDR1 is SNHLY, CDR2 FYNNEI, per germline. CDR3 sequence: CASSPDRVGTEAFF. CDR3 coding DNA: TGTGCCAGCAGTCCGGACAGGGTGGGCACTGAAGCTTTCTTT.

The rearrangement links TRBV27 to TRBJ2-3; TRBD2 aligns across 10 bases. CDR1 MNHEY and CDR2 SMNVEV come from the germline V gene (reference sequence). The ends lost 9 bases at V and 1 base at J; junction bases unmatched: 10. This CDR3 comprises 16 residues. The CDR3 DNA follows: TGTGCCAGTTCCACGCCAGCGGGGGGGCGCACAGATACGCAGTATTTT. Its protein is CASSTPAGGRTDTQYF.

CDR3 bases: TGTGCCAGTAGTATGTTTTGGGCGGGGGGGTCCCAGTACTTC. Protein: CASSMFWAGGSQYF. The genes are TRBV19 and TRBJ2-5; 9 bases map to TRBD2. The CDR3 consists of 14 residues. J was trimmed by 9 bases and V by 3 bases; bases with no gene match: 8. Germline assignment: CDR1 LNHDA and CDR2 SQIVND (reference sequence).

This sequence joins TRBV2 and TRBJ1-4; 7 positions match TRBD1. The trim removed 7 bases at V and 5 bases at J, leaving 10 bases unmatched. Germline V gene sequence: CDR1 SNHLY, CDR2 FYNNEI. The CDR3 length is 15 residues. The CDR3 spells CASIRPGQTNEKLFF. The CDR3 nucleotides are TGTGCCAGCATCCGCCCGGGACAGACAAATGAAAAACTGTTTTTT.

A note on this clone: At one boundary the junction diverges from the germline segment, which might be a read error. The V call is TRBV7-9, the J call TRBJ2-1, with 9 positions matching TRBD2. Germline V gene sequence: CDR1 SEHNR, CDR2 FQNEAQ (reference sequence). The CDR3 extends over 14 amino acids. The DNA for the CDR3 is TGTGCCAGCAGCCATTCGGGCGGGAGGGTCGAAGGGCTCTTC. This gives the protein CASSHSGGRVEGLF.

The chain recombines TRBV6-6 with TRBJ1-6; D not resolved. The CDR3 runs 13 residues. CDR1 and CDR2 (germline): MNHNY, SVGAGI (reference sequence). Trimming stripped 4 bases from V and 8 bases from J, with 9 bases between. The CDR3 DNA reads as TGTGCCAGCAGTTCCCTTGGAGATTCACCCCTCCACTTT. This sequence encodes CASSSLGDSPLHF.

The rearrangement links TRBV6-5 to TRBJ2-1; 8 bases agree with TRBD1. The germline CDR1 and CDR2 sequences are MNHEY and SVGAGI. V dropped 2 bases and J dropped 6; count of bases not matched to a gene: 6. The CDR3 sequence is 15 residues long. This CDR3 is CASSYVQGGGNEQFF. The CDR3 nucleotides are TGTGCCAGCAGTTACGTACAGGGGGGAGGCAATGAGCAGTTCTTC.

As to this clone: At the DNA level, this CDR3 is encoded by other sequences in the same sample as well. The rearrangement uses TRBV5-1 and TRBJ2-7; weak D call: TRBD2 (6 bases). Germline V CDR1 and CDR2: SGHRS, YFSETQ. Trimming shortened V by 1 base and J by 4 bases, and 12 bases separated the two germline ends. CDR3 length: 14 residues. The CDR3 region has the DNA TGCGCCAGCAGCTTGTCGGCGGGAAGTTACGAGCAGTACTTC. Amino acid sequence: CASSLSAGSYEQYF. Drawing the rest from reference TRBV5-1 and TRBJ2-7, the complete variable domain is KAGVTQTPRYLIKTRGQQVTLSCSPISGHRSVSWYQQTPGQGLQFLFEYFSETQRNKGNFPGRFSGRQFSNSRSEMNVSTLELGDSALYLCASSLSAGSYEQYFGPGTRLTVT.

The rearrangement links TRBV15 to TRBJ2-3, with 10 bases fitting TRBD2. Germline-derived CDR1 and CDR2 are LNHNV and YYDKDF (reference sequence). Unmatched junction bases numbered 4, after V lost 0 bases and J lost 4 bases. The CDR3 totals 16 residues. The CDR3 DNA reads TGTGCCACCAGCAGAGATGCCAGCGGGAGGGCAGATACGCAGTATTTT. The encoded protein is CATSRDASGRADTQYF.

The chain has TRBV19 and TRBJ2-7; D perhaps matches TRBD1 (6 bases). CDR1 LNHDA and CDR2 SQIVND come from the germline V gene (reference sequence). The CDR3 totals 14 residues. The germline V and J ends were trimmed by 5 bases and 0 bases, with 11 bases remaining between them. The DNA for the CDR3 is TGTGCCAGTAGTTTTACAGGGAACTCCTACGAGCAGTACTTC. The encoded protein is CASSFTGNSYEQYF.

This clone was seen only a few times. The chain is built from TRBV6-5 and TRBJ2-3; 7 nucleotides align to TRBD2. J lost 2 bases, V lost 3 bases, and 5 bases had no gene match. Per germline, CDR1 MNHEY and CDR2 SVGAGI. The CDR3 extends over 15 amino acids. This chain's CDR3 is CASSYTSVDTDTQYF. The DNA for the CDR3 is TGTGCCAGCAGTTATACTAGCGTGGACACAGATACGCAGTATTTT.

The CDR3, as DNA: TGTGCCAGCTCCCGGAGGACTAGCGGGGAACAAGAGACCCAGTACTTC. It encodes CASSRRTSGEQETQYF. The chain employs TRBV18 and TRBJ2-5, with 12 bases that match TRBD2. The V gene end was trimmed by 6 bases and the J gene end by 2 bases; junction bases not matched to a gene: 7. The CDR3 has 16 amino acids. The germline V gene has CDR1 KGHSH and CDR2 LQKENI.

In DNA form, the CDR3 reads TGCAGCGTTGTACCAAGCGGGATGATACGGCATGAGCAGTTCTTC. This gives the protein CSVVPSGMIRHEQFF. The chain couples TRBV29-1 to TRBJ2-1; 7 nucleotides match TRBD2. V lost 4 bases, J lost 8 bases, and 14 bases stayed unmatched. CDR3 length equals 15 residues. Germline CDR1 is SQVTM and CDR2 is ANQGSEA.

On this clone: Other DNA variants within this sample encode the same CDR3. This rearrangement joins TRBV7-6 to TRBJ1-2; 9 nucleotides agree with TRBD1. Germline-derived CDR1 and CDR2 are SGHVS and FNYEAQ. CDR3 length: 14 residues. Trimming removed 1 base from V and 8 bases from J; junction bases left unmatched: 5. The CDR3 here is CASSLDDRGYGYTF. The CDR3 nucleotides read TGTGCCAGCAGCTTAGATGACAGGGGGTACGGCTACACCTTC.

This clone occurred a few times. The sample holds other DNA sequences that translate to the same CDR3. DNA for the CDR3: TGCGCCAGCAGCCCCGGACAGGGGATCCACGAGCAGTACTTC. Translating it yields CASSPGQGIHEQYF. V gene TRBV5-1 combines with J gene TRBJ2-7, with 9 nucleotides matching TRBD1. Trimming cost V 4 bases and J 5 bases; bases outside gene matches: 7. The CDR3 extends over 14 amino acids. Germline loops: CDR1 SGHRS, CDR2 YFSETQ.

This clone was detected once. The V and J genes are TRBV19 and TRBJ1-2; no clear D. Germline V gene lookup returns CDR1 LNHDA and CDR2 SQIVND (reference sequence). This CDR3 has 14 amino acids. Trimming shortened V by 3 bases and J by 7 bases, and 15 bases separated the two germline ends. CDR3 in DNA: TGTGCCAGTAGTATTGAGGCCGAGATAGGTGGCTACACCTTC. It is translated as CASSIEAEIGGYTF.

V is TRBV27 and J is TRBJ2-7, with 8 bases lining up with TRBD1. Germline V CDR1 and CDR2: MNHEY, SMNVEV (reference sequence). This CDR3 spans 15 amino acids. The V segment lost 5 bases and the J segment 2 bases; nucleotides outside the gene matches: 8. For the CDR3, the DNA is TGTGCCAGCAGTCGGACAGGGCCCTACCCCTACGAGCAGTACTTC. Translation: CASSRTGPYPYEQYF.

CDR3 loop: CASSETLAGEKLFF. The CDR3 DNA is TGTGCCAGCAGTGAGACCCTCGCCGGGGAAAAACTGTTTTTT. This sequence joins TRBV2 and TRBJ1-4; the D is unclear. The CDR3 extends over 14 amino acids. Deletions cut 3 bases from V and 8 bases from J, with 13 bases between. Germline assignment: CDR1 SNHLY and CDR2 FYNNEI. The full variable domain, completed using reference TRBV2 and TRBJ1-4, is EPEVTQTPSHQVTQMGQEVILRCVPISNHLYFYWYRQILGQKVEFLVSFYNNEISEKSEIFDDQFSVERPDGSNFTLKIRSTKLEDSAMYFCASSETLAGEKLFFGSGTQLSVL.

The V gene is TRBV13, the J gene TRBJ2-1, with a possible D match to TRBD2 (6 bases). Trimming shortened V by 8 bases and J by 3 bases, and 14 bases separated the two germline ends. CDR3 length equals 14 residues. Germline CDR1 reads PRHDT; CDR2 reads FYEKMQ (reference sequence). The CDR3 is CASSVGEDYNEQFF. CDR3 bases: TGTGCCAGCTCTGTGGGGGAGGACTACAATGAGCAGTTCTTC.

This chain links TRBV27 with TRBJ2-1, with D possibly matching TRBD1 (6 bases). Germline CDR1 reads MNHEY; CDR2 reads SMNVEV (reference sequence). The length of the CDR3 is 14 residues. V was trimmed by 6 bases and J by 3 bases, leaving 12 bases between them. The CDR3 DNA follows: TGTGCCAGCAGCTCGGGGACATACTACAATGAGCAGTTCTTC. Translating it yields CASSSGTYYNEQFF.